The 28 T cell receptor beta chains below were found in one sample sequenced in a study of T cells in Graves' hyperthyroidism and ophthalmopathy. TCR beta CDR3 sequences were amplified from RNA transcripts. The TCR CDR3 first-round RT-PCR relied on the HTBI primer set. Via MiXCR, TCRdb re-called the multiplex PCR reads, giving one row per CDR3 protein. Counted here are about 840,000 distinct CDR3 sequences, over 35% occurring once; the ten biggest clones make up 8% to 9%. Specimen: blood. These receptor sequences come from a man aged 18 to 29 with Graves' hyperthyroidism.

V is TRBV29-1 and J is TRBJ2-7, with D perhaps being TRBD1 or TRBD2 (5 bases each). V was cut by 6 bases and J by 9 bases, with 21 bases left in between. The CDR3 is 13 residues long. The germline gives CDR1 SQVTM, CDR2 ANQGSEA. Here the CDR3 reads CSVEEEDTDRQYF. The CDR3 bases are TGCAGCGTAGAGGAGGAAGATACCGACAGGCAGTACTTC.

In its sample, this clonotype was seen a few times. The CDR3 loop reads CSARERQETQYF. The CDR3 region has the DNA TGCAGTGCTAGAGAACGCCAAGAGACCCAGTACTTC. The chain links TRBV20-1 to TRBJ2-5; unclear D gene. V was cut by 0 bases and J by 1 base, with 3 bases left in between. Germline V gene sequence: CDR1 DFQATT, CDR2 SNEGSKA (reference sequence). The CDR3 totals 12 residues.

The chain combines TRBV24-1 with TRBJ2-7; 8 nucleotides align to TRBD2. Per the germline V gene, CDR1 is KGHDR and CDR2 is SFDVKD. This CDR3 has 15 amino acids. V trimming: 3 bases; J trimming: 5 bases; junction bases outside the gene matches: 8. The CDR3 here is CATSDPRGAGDEQYF. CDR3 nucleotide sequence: TGTGCCACCAGTGATCCGCGGGGAGCGGGGGACGAGCAGTACTTC.

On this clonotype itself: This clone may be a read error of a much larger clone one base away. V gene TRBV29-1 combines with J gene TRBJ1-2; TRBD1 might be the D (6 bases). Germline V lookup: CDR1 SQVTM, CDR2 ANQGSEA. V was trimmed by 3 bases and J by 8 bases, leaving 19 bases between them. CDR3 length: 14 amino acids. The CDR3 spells CSVEGDGGAGGYTF. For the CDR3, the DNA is TGCAGCGTTGAGGGGGACGGGGGCGCGGGGGGCTACACCTTC. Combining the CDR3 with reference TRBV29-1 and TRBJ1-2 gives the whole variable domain SAVISQKPSRDICQRGTSLTIQCQVDSQVTMMFWYRQQPGQSLTLIATANQGSEATYESGFVIDKFPISRPNLTFSTLTVSNMSPEDSSIYLCSVEGDGGAGGYTFGSGTRLTVV.

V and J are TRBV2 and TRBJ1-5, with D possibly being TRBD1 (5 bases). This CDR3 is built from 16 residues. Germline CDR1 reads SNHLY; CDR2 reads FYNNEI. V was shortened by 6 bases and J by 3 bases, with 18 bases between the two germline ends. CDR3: CASSESSDSYNQPQHF. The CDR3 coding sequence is TGTGCCAGCAGCGAGTCTTCCGACAGTTACAATCAGCCCCAGCATTTT.

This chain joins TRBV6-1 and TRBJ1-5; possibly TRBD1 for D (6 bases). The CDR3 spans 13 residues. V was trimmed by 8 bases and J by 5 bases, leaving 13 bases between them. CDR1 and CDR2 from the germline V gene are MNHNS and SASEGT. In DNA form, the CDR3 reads TGTGCCAGCGAAGGGACAACCTATCAGCCCCAGCATTTT. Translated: CASEGTTYQPQHF.

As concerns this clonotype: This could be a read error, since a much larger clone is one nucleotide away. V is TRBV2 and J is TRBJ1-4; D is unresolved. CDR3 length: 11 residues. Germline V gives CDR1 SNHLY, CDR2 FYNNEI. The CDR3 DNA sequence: TGTGGCGGGGAGATAGGAGGAAAACTGTTTTTT. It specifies CGGEIGGKLFF.

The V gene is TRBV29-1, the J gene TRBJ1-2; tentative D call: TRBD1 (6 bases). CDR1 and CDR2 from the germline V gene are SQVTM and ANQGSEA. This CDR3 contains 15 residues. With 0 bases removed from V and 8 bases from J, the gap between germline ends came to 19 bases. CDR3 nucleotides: TGCAGCGTTGAAGATCCGGGGGGGCAGATTTTGGGCTACACCTTC. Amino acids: CSVEDPGGQILGYTF.

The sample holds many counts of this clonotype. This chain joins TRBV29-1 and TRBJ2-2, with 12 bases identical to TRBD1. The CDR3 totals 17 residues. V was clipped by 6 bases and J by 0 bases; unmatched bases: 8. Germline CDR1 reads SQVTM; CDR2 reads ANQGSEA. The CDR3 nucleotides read TGCAGCGTCGTCCCGGGACAGGGGGCGGCGAACACCGGGGAGCTGTTTTTT. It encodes CSVVPGQGAANTGELFF.

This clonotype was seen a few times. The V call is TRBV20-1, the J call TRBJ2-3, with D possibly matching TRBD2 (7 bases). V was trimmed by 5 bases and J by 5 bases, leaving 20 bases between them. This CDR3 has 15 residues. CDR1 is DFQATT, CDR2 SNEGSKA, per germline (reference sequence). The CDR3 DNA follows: TGCAGTGCTGAGAGGTCGGGGGGCGAGGTAGATACGCAGTATTTT. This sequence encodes CSAERSGGEVDTQYF.

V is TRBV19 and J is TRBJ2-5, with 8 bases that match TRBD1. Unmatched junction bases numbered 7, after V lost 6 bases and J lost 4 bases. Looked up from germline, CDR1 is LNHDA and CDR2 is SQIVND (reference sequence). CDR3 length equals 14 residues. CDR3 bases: TGTGCCAGTAGCCAGACAGGGGAAGGAGAGACCCAGTACTTC. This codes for CASSQTGEGETQYF.

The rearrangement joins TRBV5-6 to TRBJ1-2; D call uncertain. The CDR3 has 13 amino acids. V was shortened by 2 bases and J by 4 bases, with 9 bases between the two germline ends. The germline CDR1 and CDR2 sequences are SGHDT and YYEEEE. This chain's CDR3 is CASSFYRSYGYTF. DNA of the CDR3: TGTGCCAGCAGCTTTTATAGGAGCTATGGCTACACCTTC.

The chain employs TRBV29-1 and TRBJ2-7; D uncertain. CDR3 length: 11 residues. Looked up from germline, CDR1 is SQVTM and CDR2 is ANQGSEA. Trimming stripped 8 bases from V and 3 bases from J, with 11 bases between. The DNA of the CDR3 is TGCAGCAGAGTAACGGTCTACGAGCAGTACTTC. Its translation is CSRVTVYEQYF.

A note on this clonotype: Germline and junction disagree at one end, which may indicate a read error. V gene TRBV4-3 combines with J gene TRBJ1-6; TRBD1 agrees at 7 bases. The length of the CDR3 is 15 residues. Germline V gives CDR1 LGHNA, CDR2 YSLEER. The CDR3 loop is CAGSHGQVMDSPLHF. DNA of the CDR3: TGCGCCGGCAGCCACGGACAGGTTATGGATTCACCCCTCCACTTT.

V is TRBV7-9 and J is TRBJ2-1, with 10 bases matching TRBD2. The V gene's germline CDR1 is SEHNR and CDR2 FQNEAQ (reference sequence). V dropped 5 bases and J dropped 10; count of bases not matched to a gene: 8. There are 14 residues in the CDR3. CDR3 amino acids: CASSRSGGPEEQFF. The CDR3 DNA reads TGTGCCAGCAGCCGTAGCGGGGGGCCGGAAGAGCAGTTCTTC.

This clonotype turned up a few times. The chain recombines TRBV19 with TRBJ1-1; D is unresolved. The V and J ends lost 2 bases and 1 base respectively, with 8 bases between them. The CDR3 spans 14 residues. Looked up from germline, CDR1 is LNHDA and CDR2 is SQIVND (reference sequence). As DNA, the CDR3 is TGTGCCAGTAGTATAACCCCTAAGAACACTGAAGCTTTCTTT. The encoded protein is CASSITPKNTEAFF.

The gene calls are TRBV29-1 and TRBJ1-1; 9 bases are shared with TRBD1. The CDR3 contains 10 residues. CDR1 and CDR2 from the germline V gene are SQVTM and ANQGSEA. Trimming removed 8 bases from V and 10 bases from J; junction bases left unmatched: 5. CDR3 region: CSLEDRGAFF. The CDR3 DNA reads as TGCAGCTTAGAGGACAGGGGAGCTTTCTTT.

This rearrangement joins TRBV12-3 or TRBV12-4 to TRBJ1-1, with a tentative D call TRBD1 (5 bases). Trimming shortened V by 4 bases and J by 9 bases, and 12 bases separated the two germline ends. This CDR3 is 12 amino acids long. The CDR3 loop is CASSSVRGKAFF. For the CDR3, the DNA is TGTGCCAGCAGTTCCGTACGGGGGAAAGCTTTCTTT.

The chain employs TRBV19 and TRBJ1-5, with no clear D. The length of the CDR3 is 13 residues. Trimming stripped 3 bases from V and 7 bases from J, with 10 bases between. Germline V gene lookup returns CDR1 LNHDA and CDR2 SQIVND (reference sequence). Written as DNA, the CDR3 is TGTGCCAGTAGTATTGGTATGCTACAGCCCCAGCATTTT. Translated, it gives CASSIGMLQPQHF.

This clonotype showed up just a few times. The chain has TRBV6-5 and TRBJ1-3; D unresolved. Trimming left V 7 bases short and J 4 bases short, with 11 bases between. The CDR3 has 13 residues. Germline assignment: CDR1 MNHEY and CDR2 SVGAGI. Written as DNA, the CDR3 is TGTGCCAGCACCCCTCGGGGAGGAAACACCATATATTTT. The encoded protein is CASTPRGGNTIYF.

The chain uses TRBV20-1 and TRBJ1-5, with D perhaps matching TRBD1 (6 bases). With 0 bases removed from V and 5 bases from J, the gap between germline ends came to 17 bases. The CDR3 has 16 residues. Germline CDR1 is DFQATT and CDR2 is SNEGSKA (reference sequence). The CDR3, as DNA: TGCAGTGCTAGAGATGCAGGCAGGGGAATGGATCAGCCCCAGCATTTT. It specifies CSARDAGRGMDQPQHF.

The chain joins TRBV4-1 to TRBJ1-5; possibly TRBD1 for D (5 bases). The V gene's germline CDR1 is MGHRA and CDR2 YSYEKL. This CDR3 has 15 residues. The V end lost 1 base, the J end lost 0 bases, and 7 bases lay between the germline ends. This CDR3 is CASSQVDSSNQPQHF. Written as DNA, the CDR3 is TGCGCCAGCAGCCAAGTAGACAGTAGCAATCAGCCCCAGCATTTT.

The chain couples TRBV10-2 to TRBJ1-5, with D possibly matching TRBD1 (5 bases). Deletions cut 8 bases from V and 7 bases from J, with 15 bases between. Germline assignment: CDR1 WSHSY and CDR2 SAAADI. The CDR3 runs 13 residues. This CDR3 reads CASLGVGRQPQHF. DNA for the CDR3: TGCGCCAGCCTAGGGGTAGGGCGCCAGCCCCAGCATTTT.

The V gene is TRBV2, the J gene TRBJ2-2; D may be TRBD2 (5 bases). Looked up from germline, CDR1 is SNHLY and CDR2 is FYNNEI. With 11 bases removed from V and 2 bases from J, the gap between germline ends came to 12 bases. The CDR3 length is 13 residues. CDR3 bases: TGTGCCTGGAGCGGCAGTAACACCGGGGAGCTGTTTTTT. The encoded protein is CAWSGSNTGELFF.

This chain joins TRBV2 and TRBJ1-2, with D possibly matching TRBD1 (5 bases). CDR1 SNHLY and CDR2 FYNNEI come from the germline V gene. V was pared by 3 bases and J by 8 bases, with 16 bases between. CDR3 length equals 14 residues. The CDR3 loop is CASSDPGPSEGYTF. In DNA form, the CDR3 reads TGTGCCAGCAGTGATCCGGGACCCTCCGAGGGCTACACCTTC.

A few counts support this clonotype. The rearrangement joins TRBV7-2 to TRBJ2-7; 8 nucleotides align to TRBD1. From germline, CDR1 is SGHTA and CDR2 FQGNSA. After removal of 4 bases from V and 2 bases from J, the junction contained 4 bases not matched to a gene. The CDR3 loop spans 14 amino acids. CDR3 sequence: CASSSWGQAYEQYF. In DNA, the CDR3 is TGTGCCAGCAGCTCCTGGGGACAGGCCTACGAGCAGTACTTC.

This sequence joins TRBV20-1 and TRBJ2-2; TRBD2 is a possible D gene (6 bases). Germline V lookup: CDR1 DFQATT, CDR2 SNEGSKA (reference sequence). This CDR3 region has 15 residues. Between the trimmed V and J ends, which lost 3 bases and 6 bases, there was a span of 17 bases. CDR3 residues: CSARAQGGFAGELFF. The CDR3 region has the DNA TGCAGTGCTAGGGCCCAGGGAGGTTTCGCCGGGGAGCTGTTTTTT.

As DNA, the CDR3 is TGTGCCAGCATCCAGACAGCGTATGGCTACACCTTC. Its protein is CASIQTAYGYTF. The chain joins TRBV2 to TRBJ1-2, with D possibly being TRBD1 (5 bases). This CDR3 has 12 residues. The germline CDR1 and CDR2 sequences are SNHLY and FYNNEI. Trimming shortened V by 7 bases and J by 5 bases, and 11 bases separated the two germline ends.